The 9 T cell receptor beta chains reported below all come from one sample, sequenced in a study of shared clonotypes between healthy human individuals. The protocol was immunoSEQ multiplex PCR, while the TCRdb copy is restricted to in-frame clones and leaves out a portion. Among about 2.4 million clones, approximately 93% were seen once, and the ten largest hold approximately 0.36%. The sequencing sample was made of naive CD4+ T cells from PBMCs. The subset was: CD45RA+ positively selected. All receptors derive from a man between 18 and 35 years old in good health. Some clones in this sample may be carry-over from other donors' samples.

V and J are TRBV30 and TRBJ1-2, with D uncertain. The CDR3 runs 12 residues. V was trimmed by 0 bases and J by 7 bases, leaving 9 bases between them. The germline V gene encodes CDR1 GTSNPN and CDR2 SVGIG (reference sequence). The CDR3 region has the DNA TGTGCCTGGAGTGTACTAGCAGTTGGCTACACCTTC. Amino acid sequence: CAWSVLAVGYTF.

This sequence joins TRBV28 and TRBJ2-5; TRBD1 agrees at 7 bases. The CDR3 sequence is 16 residues long. The ends lost 5 bases at V and 5 bases at J; junction bases unmatched: 14. Germline V gene sequence: CDR1 MDHEN, CDR2 SYDVKM. The CDR3 DNA sequence: TGTGCCAGCAGTGATGCCGGGACAGCCTCCCGGGAGACCCAGTACTTC. It translates to CASSDAGTASRETQYF.

The V gene is TRBV19, the J gene TRBJ2-1; possible D gene TRBD2, 5 bases. This CDR3 is 13 amino acids long. Deletions cut 1 base from V and 4 bases from J, with 5 bases between. Germline loops: CDR1 LNHDA, CDR2 SQIVND (reference sequence). DNA for the CDR3: TGTGCCAGTAGTATAGGGACTTACAATGAGCAGTTCTTC. Translated: CASSIGTYNEQFF.

A single count supports this clone. The rearrangement links TRBV5-1 to TRBJ1-2, with a possible D match to TRBD1 (5 bases). The length of the CDR3 is 14 residues. The V and J ends lost 4 bases and 4 bases respectively, with 14 bases between them. Germline-derived CDR1 and CDR2 are SGHRS and YFSETQ. The DNA for the CDR3 is TGCGCCAGCAGCGTGGAGGCCAGGGCCTATGGCTACACCTTC. Translated: CASSVEARAYGYTF.

The rearrangement joins TRBV10-1 to TRBJ2-3; 7 bases map to TRBD1. CDR3 length equals 16 residues. Germline lookup yields CDR1 WNHNN and CDR2 SYGVQD (reference sequence). V shed 6 bases and J 0 bases; nucleotides not matched to a gene: 9. CDR3 nucleotides: TGCGCCAGCAGCGGACACAGGGGTACTAGCACAGATACGCAGTATTTT. It yields the protein CASSGHRGTSTDTQYF.

The V call is TRBV7-2, the J call TRBJ2-1; 9 bases map to TRBD2. The CDR3 covers 16 residues. Trimming took 6 bases from V and 0 from J; bases not matched to a gene: 6. CDR1 is SGHTA and CDR2 is FQGNSA in the germline V gene. CDR3 sequence: CASRTVAGVSYNEQFF. CDR3 DNA: TGTGCCAGCAGGACGGTAGCGGGAGTCTCCTACAATGAGCAGTTCTTC.

The chain recombines TRBV1 with TRBJ1-2. TRBV1 is labeled a pseudogene. CDR3 length: 15 amino acids. The CDR3 here is CTSSVQLGANYGYTF. CDR3 in DNA: TGCACCAGCAGCGTCCAGTTGGGGGCTAACTATGGCTACACCTTC.

The genes are TRBV25-1 and TRBJ2-7, with TRBD2 matching 9 bases. The CDR3 contains 17 residues. The germline CDR1 and CDR2 sequences are MGHDK and SYGVNS. After removal of 3 bases from V and 3 bases from J, the junction contained 12 bases not matched to a gene. DNA of the CDR3: TGTGCCAGCAGTGACATAGCGGGAGCCAGGGGCCGCTACGAGCAGTACTTC. Translated: CASSDIAGARGRYEQYF.

The chain combines TRBV7-9 with TRBJ2-7; D is perhaps TRBD1 or TRBD2 (5 bases each). The V gene lost 5 bases and the J gene lost 2 bases, with 13 bases spanning the gap. Per the germline V gene, CDR1 is SEHNR and CDR2 is FQNEAQ (reference sequence). The length of the CDR3 is 14 residues. The CDR3 sequence: CASSAWGYTYEQYF. The CDR3 DNA reads TGTGCCAGCAGCGCCTGGGGGTACACCTACGAGCAGTACTTC.